This is a list of T cell receptor beta chains from one sample in a study of blood T cells in healthy people across ages. From the 5' RACE reads, TCRdb called clonotypes with MiXCR, one entry per CDR3 protein. Among about 1.6 million distinct CDR3 sequences listed, roughly 32% were seen once. Sequenced sample: blood. Source of these receptors: a woman in her 30s in good health. The CDR3 runs from the conserved cysteine through the conserved F or W. A D gene is named only where the DNA matches it firmly. Clone sizes are given selectively: once, few, many, or a class where the clone is expanded.

clone size: NA
D gene: NA
V gene: TRBV2
J gene: TRBJ2-1
CDR3 protein: CASSDSLRSNEQFF
CDR3 DNA: TGTGCCAGCAGTGACTCTCTAAGATCCAACGAGCAGTTCTTC

clone size: NA
D gene: NA
V gene: TRBV2
J gene: TRBJ2-2
CDR3 protein: CASSVVGELFF
CDR3 DNA: TGTGCCAGCAGTGTGGTTGGGGAGCTGTTTTTT

clone size: many
D gene: NA
V gene: TRBV20-1
J gene: TRBJ2-5
CDR3 protein: CSATGGGTETQYF
CDR3 DNA: TGCAGTGCAACCGGTGGCGGGACGGAGACCCAGTACTTC

clone size: once
D gene: TRBD1
V gene: TRBV10-3
J gene: TRBJ1-2
CDR3 protein: CAISESRTGGNYGYTF
CDR3 DNA: TGTGCCATCAGTGAGTCCCGGACAGGGGGTAACTATGGCTACACCTTC

clone size: NA
D gene: NA
V gene: TRBV6-5
J gene: TRBJ1-2
CDR3 protein: CASSYSTGHLLYGYTF
CDR3 DNA: TGTGCCAGCAGTTACTCGACGGGACACCTTTTGTATGGCTACACCTTC

clone size: many
D gene: NA
V gene: TRBV6-4
J gene: TRBJ2-3
CDR3 protein: CASSDTSGSDTQYF
CDR3 DNA: TGTGCCAGCAGTGACACTAGTGGATCAGATACGCAGTATTTT

clone size: once
D gene: NA
V gene: TRBV2
J gene: TRBJ1-1
CDR3 protein: CASSVGEIVTEAFF
CDR3 DNA: TGTGCCAGCAGTGTTGGGGAAATTGTCACTGAAGCTTTCTTT

clone size: NA
D gene: NA
V gene: TRBV7-9
J gene: TRBJ1-1
CDR3 protein: CASSSATRGTEAFF
CDR3 DNA: TGTGCCAGCAGCAGCGCGACAAGGGGCACTGAAGCTTTCTTT

clone size: few
D gene: NA
V gene: TRBV4-1
J gene: TRBJ2-1
CDR3 protein: CASRPAGRRNEQFF
CDR3 DNA: TGCGCCAGCAGACCGGCGGGCAGGAGAAATGAGCAGTTCTTC

clone size: NA
D gene: NA
V gene: TRBV4-2
J gene: TRBJ1-1
CDR3 protein: CASSQDTGTPVTEAFF
CDR3 DNA: TGTGCCAGCAGCCAGGACACCGGGACACCCGTTACTGAAGCTTTCTTT

clone size: few
D gene: NA
V gene: TRBV10-3
J gene: TRBJ1-2
CDR3 protein: CAISESEGGYTF
CDR3 DNA: TGTGCCATCAGTGAGTCAGAAGGTGGCTACACCTTC

clone size: NA
D gene: TRBD2
V gene: TRBV10-2
J gene: TRBJ2-1
CDR3 protein: CASIDGSGRYNEQVF
CDR3 DNA: TGCGCCAGCATAGATGGGAGCGGGAGATACAATGAGCAGGTCTTC

clone size: few
D gene: TRBD1
V gene: TRBV20-1
J gene: TRBJ2-5
CDR3 protein: CSARATAGTGAKETQYF
CDR3 DNA: TGCAGTGCTAGAGCTACCGCCGGGACAGGGGCTAAAGAGACCCAGTACTTC

clone size: NA
D gene: NA
V gene: TRBV20-1
J gene: TRBJ2-4
CDR3 protein: CSAPLARGTYKQYF
CDR3 DNA: TGCAGTGCCCCGCTGGCCCGGGGAACCTACAAGCAGTACTTC

clone size: once
D gene: NA
V gene: TRBV11-2
J gene: TRBJ2-5
CDR3 protein: CASSPPEVAGTQYF
CDR3 DNA: TGTGCCAGCAGCCCCCCGGAGGTAGCCGGGACCCAGTACTTC

clone size: NA
D gene: TRBD2
V gene: TRBV27
J gene: TRBJ2-1
CDR3 protein: CASSKNGLAGRAWFGGNEQFF
CDR3 DNA: TGTGCCAGCAGCAAAAATGGGCTAGCGGGAAGAGCTTGGTTTGGCGGCAATGAGCAGTTCTTC

clone size: NA
D gene: TRBD2
V gene: TRBV20-1
J gene: TRBJ2-3
CDR3 protein: CSARGGLAGGNTDTQYF
CDR3 DNA: TGCAGTGCTAGAGGAGGACTAGCGGGAGGTAACACAGATACGCAGTATTTT

clone size: NA
D gene: TRBD1
V gene: TRBV19
J gene: TRBJ2-3
CDR3 protein: CASSMLGRGRTDTQYF
CDR3 DNA: TGTGCCAGTAGTATGTTGGGCAGGGGGCGTACAGATACGCAGTATTTT

clone size: NA
D gene: TRBD2
V gene: TRBV9
J gene: TRBJ2-3
CDR3 protein: CASSSLSGGGSTDTQYF
CDR3 DNA: TGTGCCAGCAGCTCTCTATCGGGCGGGGGAAGCACAGATACGCAGTATTTT

clone size: NA
D gene: TRBD2
V gene: TRBV10-3
J gene: TRBJ2-7
CDR3 protein: CAISEGTSGGPPSCERYF
CDR3 DNA: TGTGCCATCAGTGAAGGGACTAGCGGGGGCCCACCCTCCTGCGAGCGGTACTTC

clone size: NA
D gene: NA
V gene: TRBV9
J gene: TRBJ2-1
CDR3 protein: CASSVEDRNEQFF
CDR3 DNA: TGTGCCAGCAGCGTAGAAGACCGGAATGAGCAGTTCTTC

clone size: NA
D gene: NA
V gene: TRBV28
J gene: TRBJ2-3
CDR3 protein: CASDLGRPLTDTQYF
CDR3 DNA: TGTGCCAGCGACCTTGGCAGGCCCTTAACAGATACGCAGTATTTT

clone size: NA
D gene: TRBD1
V gene: TRBV14
J gene: TRBJ2-7
CDR3 protein: CASRGTGFNEQYF
CDR3 DNA: TGTGCCAGCAGGGGGACAGGGTTCAACGAGCAGTACTTC

clone size: NA
D gene: NA
V gene: TRBV7-8
J gene: TRBJ1-1
CDR3 protein: CARSFSIKALNTEAFF
CDR3 DNA: TGTGCCCGCAGCTTCTCTATTAAGGCGTTGAACACTGAAGCTTTCTTT

clone size: NA
D gene: NA
V gene: TRBV11-2
J gene: TRBJ2-3
CDR3 protein: CASSRLMRADTQYF
CDR3 DNA: TGTGCCAGTTCTCGGCTAATGAGGGCAGATACGCAGTATTTT